This TCR beta chain came from a study of regulatory T cells in long-lasting Graves disease (dated by TCRdb to the early 2020s). Looking at the study overall: Persistent Graves' disease was defined as persistently positive TSH receptor autoantibodies together with antithyroid drug treatment for over 5 years. Antithyroid drugs had been taken for roughly 10 years on average by persistent Graves' disease patients in the clinical cohort. TCR sequencing covered about 13 persistent and 20 newly diagnosed Graves' disease patients, around 33 samples in total. The study was registered as a clinical trial and conducted in China. Persistent Graves' disease patients were compared with newly diagnosed Graves' disease patients by peripheral blood TCR sequencing and RNA sequencing. The study at large found these results: Persistent Graves' disease patients showed lower TCR Shannon entropy and fewer highly expanded clones than newly diagnosed patients, suggesting clonal expansion. Sequencing and analysis were restricted to the TCR beta chain. TRBV28, TRBJ1-2 and TRBJ2-5 were preferentially used in persistent disease, while TRBV20-1 and TRBJ2-1 were favored in newly diagnosed disease. A larger number of public clonotypes was shared among persistent patients (approximately 2,500) than among newly diagnosed patients (approximately 930). The authors noted that the small sample size was a limitation that may lower accuracy. The study examined only peripheral blood because the primary lesion, thyroid tissue, could not be accessed.

CDR1 and CDR2, per the germline V gene, are KGHSH and LQKENI. The CDR3 covers 14 residues, taking in both the cysteine and the phenylalanine. Only the CDR3 DNA is retained, 42 bases long and in frame from the first base. V is pruned by 3 bases and J by 7 bases, leaving 9 bases of the junction without a gene match. For this clonotype: Its antigen is not yet known. Base qualities were left out, and no much larger clone turns up one base away.

The library was prepared using multiplex PCR. Sequencing used an Illumina HiSeq 4000. CDR3 regions were amplified by Arm-PCR with iRepertoire HTBI primers to construct TCR beta libraries. Gel purification was performed on PCR products prior to sequencing. In the source study's methods: Across samples, roughly 60 TRBV and 15 or so TRBJ segments were identified and used for gene usage analysis of CDR3 amino acid clonotypes. Filtered high-quality paired reads were merged into contigs using COPE and FqMerger. BLAST was used to align contigs to IMGT TRBV, TRBD and TRBJ reference genes, and CDR3 was defined according to IMGT. Any clonotype with a frequency above 0.1% was counted as a highly expanded clone. Shannon entropy was used to measure repertoire diversity, and the Gini coefficient was used to measure V-J evenness. A clonotype found in more than one individual was treated as public. TCRdb trimmed the raw reads at Q25, called clones with MiXCR and kept productive beta chains. Each CDR3 protein gets just one entry, which takes the most common genes and DNA from the rows behind it. Here the V and J calls rest on TCRdb's processing, not on the authors' analysis. The sample table holds 300,000 to 500,000 distinct CDR3 sequences, of which 20% to 25% were seen once. Of the sample, less than 25% falls within the top ten clones.

The sample's time point label, decoded: persistent/refractory GD, antithyroid drugs over 5 years with positive TRAb. RNA was extracted from PBMCs in TRIzol for both TCR sequencing and RNA sequencing. Graves' disease was diagnosed according to American Thyroid Association guidelines. The patients came from an endocrinology department in Xi'an, China. Each patient gave approximately 8.8 milliliters of peripheral blood, collected in an EDTA anticoagulant tube. Ficoll Paque Plus density gradient separation was used to isolate PBMCs, and no additional T cell sorting was done. An Agilent 2100 Bioanalyzer and agarose gel were used to assess RNA quality, and a NanoDrop 2000 was used to measure RNA concentration.

The TCR originated in a female donor with Graves disease. The specimen comprised peripheral blood mononuclear cells (PBMCs), sampled when the disease was refractory, from a patient treated with antithyroid drugs. Recombination linked TRBV18 to TRBJ2-7, with 7 junctional bases fitting TRBD1. The base sequence is TGTGCCAGCTCACCCGGACAGGTCTTTACGGAGCAGTACTTC. It encodes CASSPGQVFTEQYF.